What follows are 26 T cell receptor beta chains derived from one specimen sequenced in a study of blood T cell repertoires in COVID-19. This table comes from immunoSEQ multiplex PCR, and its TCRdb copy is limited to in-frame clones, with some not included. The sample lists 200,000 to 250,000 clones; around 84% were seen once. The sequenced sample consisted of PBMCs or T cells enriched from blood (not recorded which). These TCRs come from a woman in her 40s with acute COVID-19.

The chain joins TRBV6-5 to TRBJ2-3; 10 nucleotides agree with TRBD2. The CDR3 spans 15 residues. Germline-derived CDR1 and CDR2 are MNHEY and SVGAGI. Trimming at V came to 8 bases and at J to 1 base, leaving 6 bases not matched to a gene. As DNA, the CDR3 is TGTGCCAGCGTCGGGACTAGCGAAGGCACAGATACGCAGTATTTT. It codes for CASVGTSEGTDTQYF.

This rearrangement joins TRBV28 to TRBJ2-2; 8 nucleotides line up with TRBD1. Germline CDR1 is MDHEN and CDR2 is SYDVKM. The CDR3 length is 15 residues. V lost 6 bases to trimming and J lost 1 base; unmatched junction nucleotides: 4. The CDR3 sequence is CASRNGQGNTGELFF. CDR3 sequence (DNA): TGTGCCAGCAGGAACGGACAGGGGAACACCGGGGAGCTGTTTTTT.

In DNA, the CDR3 is TGTGCCAGTTCCGGGACAGAATACGAGCAGTACTTC. Translation gives CASSGTEYEQYF. The J gene is TRBJ2-7, the V gene TRBV19, with 7 nucleotides matching TRBD1. CDR3 length: 12 amino acids. Germline V gives CDR1 LNHDA, CDR2 SQIVND (reference sequence). The J segment lost 4 bases and the V segment lost 8 bases, leaving 5 bases of the junction unmatched.

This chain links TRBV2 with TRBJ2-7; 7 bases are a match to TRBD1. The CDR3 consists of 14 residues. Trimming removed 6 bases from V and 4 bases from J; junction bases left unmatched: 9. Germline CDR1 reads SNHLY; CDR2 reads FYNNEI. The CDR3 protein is CASRETGPSYEQYF. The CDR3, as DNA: TGTGCCAGCAGGGAGACAGGGCCCTCTTACGAGCAGTACTTC.

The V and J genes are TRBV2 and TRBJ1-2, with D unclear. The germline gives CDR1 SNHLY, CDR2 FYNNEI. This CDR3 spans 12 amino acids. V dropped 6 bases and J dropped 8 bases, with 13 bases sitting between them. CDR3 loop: CASSTREGGYTF. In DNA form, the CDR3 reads TGTGCCAGCAGCACCCGGGAGGGAGGCTACACCTTC.

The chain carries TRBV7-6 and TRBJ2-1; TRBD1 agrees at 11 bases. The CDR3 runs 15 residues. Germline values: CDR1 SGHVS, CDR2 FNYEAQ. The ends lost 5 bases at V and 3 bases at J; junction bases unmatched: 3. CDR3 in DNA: TGTGCCAGCAGCCCGGACAGGGGGCACTACAATGAGCAGTTCTTC. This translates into CASSPDRGHYNEQFF. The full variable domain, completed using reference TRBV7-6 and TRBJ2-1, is GAGVSQSPRYKVTKRGQDVALRCDPISGHVSLYWYRQALGQGPEFLTYFNYEAQQDKSGLPNDRFSAERPEGSISTLTIQRTEQRDSAMYRCASSPDRGHYNEQFFGPGTRLTVL.

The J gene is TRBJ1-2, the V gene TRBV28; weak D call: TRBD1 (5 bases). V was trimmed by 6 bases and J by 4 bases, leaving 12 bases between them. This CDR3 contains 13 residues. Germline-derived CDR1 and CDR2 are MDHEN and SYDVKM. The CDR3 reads CASSRDRFYGYTF. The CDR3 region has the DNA TGTGCCAGCAGCCGTGACAGATTCTATGGCTACACCTTC.

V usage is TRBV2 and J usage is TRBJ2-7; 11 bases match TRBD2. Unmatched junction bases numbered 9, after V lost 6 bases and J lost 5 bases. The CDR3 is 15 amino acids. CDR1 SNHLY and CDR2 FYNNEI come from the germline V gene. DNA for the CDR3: TGTGCCAGCAGCCCCACTAGCGGGAGTCGGAACGAGCAGTACTTC. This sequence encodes CASSPTSGSRNEQYF.

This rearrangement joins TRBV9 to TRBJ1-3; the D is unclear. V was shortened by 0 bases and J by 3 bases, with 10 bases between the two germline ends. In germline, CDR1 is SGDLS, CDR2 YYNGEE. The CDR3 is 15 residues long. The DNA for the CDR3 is TGTGCCAGCAGCGTAGCTACGGAGTTTGGAAACACCATATATTTT. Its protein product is CASSVATEFGNTIYF.

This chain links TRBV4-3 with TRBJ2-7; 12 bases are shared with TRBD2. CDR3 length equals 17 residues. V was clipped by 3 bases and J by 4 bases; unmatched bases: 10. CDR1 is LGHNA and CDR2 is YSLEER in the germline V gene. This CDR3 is CASSQDLRGTSGYEQYF. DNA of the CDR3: TGCGCCAGCAGCCAGGATTTGAGAGGGACTAGCGGGTACGAGCAGTACTTC.

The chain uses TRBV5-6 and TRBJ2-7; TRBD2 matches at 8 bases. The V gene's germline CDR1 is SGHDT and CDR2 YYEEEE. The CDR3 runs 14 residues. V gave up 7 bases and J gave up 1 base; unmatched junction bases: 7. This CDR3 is CASSRLATSYEQYF. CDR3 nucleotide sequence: TGTGCCAGCTCTAGACTAGCGACGTCCTACGAGCAGTACTTC.

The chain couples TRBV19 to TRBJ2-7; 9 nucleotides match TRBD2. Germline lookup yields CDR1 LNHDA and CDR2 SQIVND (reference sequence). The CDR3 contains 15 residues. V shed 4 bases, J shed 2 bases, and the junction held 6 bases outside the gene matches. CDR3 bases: TGTGCCAGTAGTAGGGCTAGCGGGACCACCTACGAGCAGTACTTC. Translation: CASSRASGTTYEQYF.

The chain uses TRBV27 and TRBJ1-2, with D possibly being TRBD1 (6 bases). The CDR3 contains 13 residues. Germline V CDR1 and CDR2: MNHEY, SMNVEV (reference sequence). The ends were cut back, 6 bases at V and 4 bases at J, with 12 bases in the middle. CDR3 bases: TGTGCCAGCAGCCCACAGGGCTTCTATGGCTACACCTTC. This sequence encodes CASSPQGFYGYTF.

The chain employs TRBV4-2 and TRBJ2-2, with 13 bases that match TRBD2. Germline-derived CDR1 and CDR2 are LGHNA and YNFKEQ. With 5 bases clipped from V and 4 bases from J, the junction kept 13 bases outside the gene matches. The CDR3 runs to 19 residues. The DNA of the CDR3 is TGTGCCAGCAGCGAAAACCCGGGACTAGCGGGGTATGGCACCGGGGAGCTGTTTTTT. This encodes CASSENPGLAGYGTGELFF.

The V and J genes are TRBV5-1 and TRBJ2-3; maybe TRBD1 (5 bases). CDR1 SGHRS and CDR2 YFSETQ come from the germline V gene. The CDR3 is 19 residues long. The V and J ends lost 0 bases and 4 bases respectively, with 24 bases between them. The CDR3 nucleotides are TGCGCCAGCAGCTTGGTTGGGGCCCTCACATCACATCCCGCAGATACGCAGTATTTT. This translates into CASSLVGALTSHPADTQYF.

Written as DNA, the CDR3 is TGTGCCAGCAGTTACCCGGGGGTCCAGGAGCAGTACTTC. It encodes CASSYPGVQEQYF. This chain links TRBV6-2 or TRBV6-3 with TRBJ2-7, with D possibly being TRBD2 (6 bases). CDR3 length: 13 amino acids. Looked up from germline, CDR1 is MNHEY and CDR2 is SVGEGT. With 2 bases removed from V and 7 bases from J, the gap between germline ends came to 12 bases.

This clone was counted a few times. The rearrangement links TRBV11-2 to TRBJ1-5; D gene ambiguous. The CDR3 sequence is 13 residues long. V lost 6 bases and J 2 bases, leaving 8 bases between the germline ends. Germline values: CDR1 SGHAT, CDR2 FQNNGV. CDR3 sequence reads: CASSISRNQPQHF. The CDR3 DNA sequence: TGTGCCAGCAGTATATCCCGCAATCAGCCCCAGCATTTT.

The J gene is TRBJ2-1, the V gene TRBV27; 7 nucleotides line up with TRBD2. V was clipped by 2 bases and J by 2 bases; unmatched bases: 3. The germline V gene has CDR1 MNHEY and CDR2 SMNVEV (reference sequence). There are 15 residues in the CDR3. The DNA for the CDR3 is TGTGCCAGCAGTTTAAAGCGGGAAGCCTACAATGAGCAGTTCTTC. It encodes CASSLKREAYNEQFF.

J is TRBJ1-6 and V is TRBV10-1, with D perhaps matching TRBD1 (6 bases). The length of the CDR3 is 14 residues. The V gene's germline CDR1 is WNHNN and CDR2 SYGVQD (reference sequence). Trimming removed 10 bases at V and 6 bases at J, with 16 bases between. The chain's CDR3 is CATPGRTANSPLHF. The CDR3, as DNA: TGCGCCACCCCCGGTAGGACAGCTAATTCACCCCTCCACTTT.

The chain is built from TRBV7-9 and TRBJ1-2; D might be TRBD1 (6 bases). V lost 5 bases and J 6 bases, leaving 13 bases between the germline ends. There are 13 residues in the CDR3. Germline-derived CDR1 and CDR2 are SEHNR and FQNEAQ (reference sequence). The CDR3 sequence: CASSATGTNGYTF. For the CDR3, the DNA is TGTGCCAGCAGCGCCACAGGGACAAATGGCTACACCTTC.

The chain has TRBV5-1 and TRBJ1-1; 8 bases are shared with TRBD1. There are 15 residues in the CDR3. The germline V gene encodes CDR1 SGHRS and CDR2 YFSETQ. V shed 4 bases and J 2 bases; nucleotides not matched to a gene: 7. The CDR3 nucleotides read TGCGCCAGCAGCCAGGGAGACAGGGGAAACACTGAAGCTTTCTTT. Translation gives CASSQGDRGNTEAFF.

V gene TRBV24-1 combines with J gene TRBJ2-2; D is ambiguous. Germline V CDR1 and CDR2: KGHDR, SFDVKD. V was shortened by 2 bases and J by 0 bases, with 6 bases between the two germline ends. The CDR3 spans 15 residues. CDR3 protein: CATSDSRSNTGELFF. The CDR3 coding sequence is TGTGCCACCAGTGATTCACGGTCGAACACCGGGGAGCTGTTTTTT.

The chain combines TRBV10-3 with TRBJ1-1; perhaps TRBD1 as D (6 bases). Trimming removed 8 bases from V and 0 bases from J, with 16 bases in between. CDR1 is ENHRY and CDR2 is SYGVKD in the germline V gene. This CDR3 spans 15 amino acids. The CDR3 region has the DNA TGTGCCATCGTACGCGCGGGGGGCCTGAACACTGAAGCTTTCTTT. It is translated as CAIVRAGGLNTEAFF.

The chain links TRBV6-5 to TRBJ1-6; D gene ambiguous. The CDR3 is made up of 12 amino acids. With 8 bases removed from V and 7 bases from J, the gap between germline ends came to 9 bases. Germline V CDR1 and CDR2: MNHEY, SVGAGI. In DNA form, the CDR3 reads TGTGCCAGCCGCGGAGACAATTCACCCCTCCACTTT. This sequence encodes CASRGDNSPLHF.

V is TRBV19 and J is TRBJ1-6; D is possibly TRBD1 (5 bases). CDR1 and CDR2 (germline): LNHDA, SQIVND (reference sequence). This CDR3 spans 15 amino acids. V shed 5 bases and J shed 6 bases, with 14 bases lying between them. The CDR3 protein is CASSPEGLTNSPLHF. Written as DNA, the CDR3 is TGTGCCAGTAGTCCAGAGGGACTGACTAATTCACCCCTCCACTTT.

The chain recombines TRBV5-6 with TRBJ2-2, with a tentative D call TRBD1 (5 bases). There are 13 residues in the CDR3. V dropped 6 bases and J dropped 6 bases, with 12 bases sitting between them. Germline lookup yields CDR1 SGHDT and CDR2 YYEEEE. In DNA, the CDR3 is TGTGCCAGCACCCGGATGGGGCCCGGGGAGCTGTTTTTT. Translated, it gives CASTRMGPGELFF.